This T cell receptor beta chain was captured by sequencing in a study of molecular identifiers for immune sequencing clone quantification. Overall study results and limits: Clone sizes could be underestimated for highly expanded clones when identical TCR molecules share a barcode.

J lost 5 bases, V lost 3 bases, and 6 bases had no gene match. Germline V CDR1 and CDR2: SGHDN, FVKESK. This CDR3 region has 14 residues. TCRdb re-derived calls from the PCR reads in MiXCR, one entry per CDR3 protein. Of hundreds of thousands of distinct CDR3 sequences listed, about 25% are singletons. A word on this clonotype: Antigen: not known.

The chain combines TRBV14 with TRBJ1-2, with 7 bases matching TRBD1. Sequencing was carried out using naive CD8+ T cells from blood, with Jurkat cell RNA spiked in. As for subset: FACS-sorted CD8+CD4-CCR7+CD45RA+ naive T cells. The origin of this receptor is a human donor in good health. Some libraries in this study had Jurkat cell RNA spiked in. The CDR3 DNA reads as TGTGCCAGCAGCCATAGGGGGCTCTTTTATGGCTACACCTTC. It is translated as CASSHRGLFYGYTF.